What follows describes a single TCR beta chain. Different DNA sequences within this sample yield the same CDR3. The data derive from a study of blood T cell repertoires in COVID-19. Study at large: Sites in the United States, Italy and Spain provided acute and convalescent COVID-19 samples. In each case, the material was cDNA or gDNA derived from T cells, B-cell-depleted T cells, or PBMCs.

As originally analysed: Estimates of nucleated cell counts were drawn from the amplification of reference gene primers. Here immunoSEQ multiplex PCR was the method, and the copy in TCRdb shows in-frame clones only, minus some. V and J calls and clone size are as listed in that table; D and trimming were resolved from the DNA. The data show approximately 240,000 clones, with less than 85% seen just once and approximately 4.9% held by the top ten. This CDR3 contains 14 residues. V lost 0 bases to trimming and J lost 2 bases, with 5 bases between them. CDR1 is MNHEY and CDR2 is SVGAGI in the germline V gene.

The source is a woman at least 80 years old with active or convalescent COVID-19. The chain is built from TRBV6-5 and TRBJ1-5; D remains unclear. Material: peripheral blood. For the CDR3, the DNA is TGTGCCAGCAGTTACTCGGGAGGCAATCAGCCCCAGCATTTT. Residues: CASSYSGGNQPQHF.